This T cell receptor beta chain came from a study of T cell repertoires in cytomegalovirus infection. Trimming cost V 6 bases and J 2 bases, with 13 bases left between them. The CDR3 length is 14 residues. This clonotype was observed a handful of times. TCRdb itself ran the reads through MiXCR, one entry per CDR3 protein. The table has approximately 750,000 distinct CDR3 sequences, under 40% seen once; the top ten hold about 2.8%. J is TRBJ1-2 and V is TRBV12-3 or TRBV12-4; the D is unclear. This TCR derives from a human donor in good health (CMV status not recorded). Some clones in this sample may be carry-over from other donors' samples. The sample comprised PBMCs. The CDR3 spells CASSHSGRNYGYTF. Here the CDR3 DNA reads TGTGCCAGCAGCCACTCCGGCAGGAACTATGGCTACACCTTC.